This TCR beta chain was documented in a study of blood T cell repertoires in COVID-19. Overall study: Spain, Italy and the United States supplied samples that represented acute and convalescent COVID-19. Nucleic acid was either cDNA or gDNA, and it came from T cells, B-cell-depleted T cells, or PBMCs.

This clone has just a few counts. The CDR3 is 14 residues long. V dropped 6 bases and J dropped 7 bases, with 16 bases sitting between them. Looked up from germline, CDR1 is MNHEY and CDR2 is SVGAGI. Authors' analysis steps: Counts of nucleated cells, estimated from reference gene primer amplification, were obtained. TCRdb keeps only in-frame clones here, not all; method: immunoSEQ multiplex PCR. The V and J calls and clone size were taken over from that table, and D and trimming were inferred from the DNA. The sample has about 120,000 clones; around 74% are singletons. The genes are TRBV6-5 and TRBJ1-5; D unclear. This TCR came from a man aged 60 to 69 with acute or convalescent COVID-19. Material: peripheral blood. CDR3 residues: CASSPNGVGQPQHF. CDR3 nucleotides: TGTGCCAGCAGCCCGAACGGGGTAGGCCAGCCCCAGCATTTT.